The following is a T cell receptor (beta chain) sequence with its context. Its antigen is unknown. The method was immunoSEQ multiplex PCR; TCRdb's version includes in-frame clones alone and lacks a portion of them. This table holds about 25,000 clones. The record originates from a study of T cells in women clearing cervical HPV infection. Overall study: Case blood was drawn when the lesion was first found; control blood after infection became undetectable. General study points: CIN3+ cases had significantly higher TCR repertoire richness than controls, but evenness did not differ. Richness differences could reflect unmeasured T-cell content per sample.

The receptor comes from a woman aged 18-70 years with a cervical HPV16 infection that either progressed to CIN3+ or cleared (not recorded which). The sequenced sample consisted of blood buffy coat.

The CDR3 here is CASSDRGGGNEQYF. The CDR3 DNA, read in part, is TGTGCCAGCAGCGACAGGGGAGGTGGGAACGAG. The rearrangement uses TRBV5-5 and TRBJ2-7; TRBD1 agrees at 8 bases. The CDR3 goes on 3 residues after the read ends, and that part is filled in from the germline J gene. V lost 4 bases to trimming and J lost 5 bases; unmatched junction nucleotides: 8. Looked up from germline, CDR1 is SGHKS and CDR2 is YYEKEE (reference sequence). The length of the CDR3 is 14 residues.